This paragraph reports one T cell receptor beta chain. The sample comes from a study of blood T cells in healthy people across ages. Germline CDR1 is MNHEY and CDR2 is SVGEGT. The CDR3 spans 14 residues. For the second PCR, which ran for roughly 6 to 11 cycles, a sample-barcoded 5' primer and a J-beta primer mix were used. TCRdb recomputed calls from the 5' RACE reads with MiXCR, one row per CDR3 protein. Of 890,000 or so distinct CDR3 sequences in the sample, around 62% were seen once. Specimen: blood. This TCR came from a man under 40 in good health. The chain is built from TRBV6-2 or TRBV6-3 and TRBJ2-4; tentative D call: TRBD1 (5 bases). The assigned J gene may be wrong: the sequence end matches TRBJ2-7 better. CDR3 sequence: CASTHGQGVYEQYF. In DNA form, the CDR3 reads TGTGCCAGCACCCACGGGCAGGGTGTCTACGAGCAGTACTTC.